This T cell receptor beta chain was retrieved from a study of T cells in Graves' hyperthyroidism and ophthalmopathy. Template material for amplifying TCR beta CDR3 regions consisted of RNA transcripts. In the first-round RT-PCR of the TCR CDR3, the HTBI primer set was used. TCRdb independently ran MiXCR on the multiplex PCR reads; one entry per CDR3 protein. This table holds approximately 500,000 distinct CDR3 sequences, under 60% found once. A few counts support this clonotype. A read error may be the cause here, since a much bigger clone is one base away. The receptor comes from a young woman with Graves' hyperthyroidism. Sequenced material: peripheral blood or thyroid tissue (not recorded which).

CDR3 region: CASSFRGGGSPLRF. The CDR3 nucleotides are TGTGCCAGCAGTTTCAGGGGAGGCGGATCACCCCTCCGCTTT. The gene calls are TRBV2 and TRBJ1-6; weak D call: TRBD1 (6 bases). CDR1 and CDR2 from the germline V gene are SNHLY and FYNNEI. CDR3 length: 14 residues.